This TCR beta chain came from a study of Ad26.COV2.S vaccination and SARS-CoV-2 variants. This CDR3 comprises 13 residues. Germline V gives CDR1 LNHDA, CDR2 SQIVND (reference sequence). V was cut by 3 bases and J by 7 bases, with 12 bases left in between. Specified treatment: roughly 19 received Ad26.COV2.S at low or high dose, single or two shots; about 5 received placebo; per-sample allocation not given. Collection of samples fell on day 63 after the first vaccine or placebo injection. Produced via immunoSEQ multiplex PCR; TCRdb's table is partial and in-frame only. The sample lists about 350,000 clones, approximately 90% occurring once.

The source material was peripheral blood, sampled in a trial of Ad26.COV2.S vaccine versus placebo. The clonotype comes from a person aged 18-65 years who received the Ad26.COV2.S COVID-19 vaccine or a placebo. The V call is TRBV19, the J call TRBJ1-2; D possibly corresponds to TRBD1 (6 bases). The CDR3 bases are TGTGCCAGTAGTATCCAGGGGCCCTTTGGCTACACCTTC. As protein: CASSIQGPFGYTF.